Listed below are T cell receptor beta chains from one sample, sequenced in a study of identical twins. A single record per CDR3 protein comes from TCRdb applying MiXCR to the 5' RACE reads. The sample holds 500,000 to 600,000 distinct CDR3 sequences; about 20% are singletons and the top ten take around 1%. The same specimen was also included in a second study, on T cells expressing NK-cell markers.

Sequenced sample: CD4+ T cells sorted from blood. These receptors were collected from a woman aged 18-29 years in good health. Both conserved end residues are part of each CDR3.

V	J	CDR3
TRBV20-1	TRBJ2-5	CSARLAGEQETQYF
TRBV9	TRBJ2-3	CASSALAGNTDTQYF
TRBV6-2/TRBV6-3	TRBJ2-7	CASSYSGPGETIRNEQYF
TRBV11-3	TRBJ2-1	CASSLDGVDSYNEQFF
TRBV5-4	TRBJ2-2	CASSQALAGYTGELFF
TRBV5-1	TRBJ1-2	CASRVAASDYGYTF
TRBV20-1	TRBJ2-6	CSALSSGANVLTF
TRBV5-1	TRBJ2-5	CASSSISLRGETQYF
TRBV5-1	TRBJ2-7	CASGRGDYEQYF
TRBV10-2	TRBJ1-5	CASSGGDLGRGGKRGNQPQHF
TRBV5-1	TRBJ2-1	CASSLRASGYNEQFF
TRBV5-1	TRBJ2-7	CASSLEGISSYEQYF
TRBV12-3/TRBV12-4	TRBJ2-1	CASSTLSIILGSNEQFF
TRBV7-2	TRBJ2-1	CASSLATHSVGEQFF
TRBV9	TRBJ2-3	CASSGRGLQNTDTQYF
TRBV28	TRBJ1-3	CASSSSGGYGDTIYF
TRBV12-3/TRBV12-4	TRBJ1-1	CASSRGRSETEAFF
TRBV12-3/TRBV12-4	TRBJ2-3	CASSPLRGADTQYF
TRBV5-5	TRBJ2-1	CASSLGAPNEQFF
TRBV6-5	TRBJ1-5	CAAGTQPQHF
TRBV7-9	TRBJ2-2	CASSPPRIGGELFF
TRBV7-7	TRBJ2-1	CASSPDSGNHEQFF
TRBV10-3	TRBJ1-4	CAISYQRPGSTNEKLFF
TRBV10-3	TRBJ2-5	CAISEVGSETQYF
TRBV12-3/TRBV12-4	TRBJ1-2	CASSRSLGPVGYTF
TRBV12-3/TRBV12-4	TRBJ1-3	CASILDSRNTIYF
TRBV20-1	TRBJ2-3	CSARALGQGPDTQYF
TRBV5-1	TRBJ2-7	CASSLGNDGEEQYF
TRBV6-5	TRBJ2-1	CASTYSGGSYNEQFF
TRBV27	TRBJ2-5	CASSPLTGNQETQYF
TRBV7-9	TRBJ2-3	CASSQLRGRAFTDTQYF
TRBV23-1	TRBJ2-2	CASANRCSRTGELFF
TRBV12-3/TRBV12-4	TRBJ2-1	CASSLNRGSQGGNEQFF
TRBV20-1	TRBJ2-1	CSARTSGGNEQFF
TRBV27	TRBJ1-6	CASSLLQGGSPLHF
TRBV24-1	TRBJ2-5	CATSGGSRETQYF
TRBV14	TRBJ2-7	CASSHGTVKYF
TRBV12-3/TRBV12-4	TRBJ2-3	CASTEGLASTDTQYF
TRBV7-9	TRBJ1-1	CASSLKLEAFF
TRBV2	TRBJ2-5	CASSVMYQETQYF
TRBV20-1	TRBJ1-1	CSASYMNTEAFF